This TCR beta chain originates from a study of shared clonotypes between healthy human individuals (dated by TCRdb to the early 2020s). As for the study more broadly: The cohort included three men and a couple of women between 18 and 49 years of age. To increase sequencing depth and limit assay-specific biases, different laboratories used diverse techniques to prepare libraries and sequence TCR repertoires. Each donor's leukapheresis produced roughly between about 0.8 and 10 billion PBMCs. Blood TCR repertoires of 5 or 6 healthy adults were deeply sequenced to estimate repertoire size and the extent of clonotype sharing between individuals.

Beyond this particular receptor, the publication reports: Because the study included a small number of donors, the genetic and exposure-history diversity represented was limited. Pairwise subsampling led to the expectation that sequencing depth would affect the degree of clonotype sharing among donors. Sampling was restricted to blood, and TCR repertoires in tissue are likely to differ from TCR repertoires in blood.

V loses 3 bases, J loses 0 bases, and the germline ends lie 9 bases apart. The CDR3 has 15 amino acids, counting the end cysteine and phenylalanine. The entry retains the CDR3 DNA only, 45 bases that are in frame from base 1. The germline V gene provides CDR1 SGHTA and CDR2 FQGNSA. Using the deep immunoSEQ assay, TCR CDR3 regions were amplified from genomic DNA by multiplex PCR. Extracted genomic DNA from each cell subset was spread evenly across all wells of several immunoSEQ 96-well plates, with each plate serving as a replicate. For unsorted PBMC, approximately 290 ng genomic DNA, equal to about 30,000 T cell genomes, was loaded into each replicate PCR. Unsorted PBMC genomic DNA was sequenced across ten immunoSEQ deep assay plates. Purified libraries were quantified with a Qubit 3.0 fluorometer, sized on a Bioanalyzer 2100, and re-quantified with the KAPA Library Quantification kit. Every immunoSEQ 96-well plate was sequenced on a dedicated single-read 150-cycle Illumina NextSeq 550 flow cell. Under the source paper's analysis protocol: The immunoSEQ output contained only junctional sequences without quality scores, so filtering could not match that applied to full-length reads. To assign V/J genes and CDR3, sequences were annotated using PyIR, a Python wrapper for IgBLAST v1.9, with IMGT germline references. Reads with weak V/J assignments (E-value above 1e-6), missing CDR3, stop codons, out-of-frame junctions, or ambiguous translated residues were removed. V3J clonotypes were defined as sequences sharing an identical inferred V gene, J gene, and CDR3 amino acid sequence. The percentage overlap between two repertoires was calculated by dividing the number of shared unique clonotypes by the size of the smaller repertoire. Repertoire richness was assessed with RTK rarefaction, the Chao1 estimator, and Recon v2.1 estimates of unobserved clonotypes. TCRdb's version of the immuneACCESS table is confined to in-frame rearrangements and falls short of the full clone set. An unresolved V gene accounts for under half of the shortfall where checked; the remainder is of unknown origin. V and J calls and clone size are as listed in that table; D and trimming were resolved from the DNA. The sample records roughly 510,000 clones, 60% to 80% of which are singletons. Around 13% of the sample is in the top ten clones.

Comment on this clone: What antigen it recognizes has not been identified. Base qualities were left out, and no much larger clone turns up one base away.

Donors were healthy HIV-negative adults with no recently reported acute infections or vaccinations. Only Caucasian adults living in Nashville, Tennessee, USA were represented among the donors. In the unsorted samples, 90 million to 100 million PBMCs were counted, and genomic DNA was extracted using the QIAamp DNA Blood Mini kit. Blood was obtained by leukapheresis, after which PBMCs were separated by Ficoll-Histopaque density gradient centrifugation and cryopreserved in liquid nitrogen vapor phase. The sequence is built from TRBV7-2 and TRBJ1-3; the D segment cannot be called with confidence. The sequenced sample consisted of PBMCs. The TCR originated in a woman aged 40-49 years in good health. Some clones in this sample may be carry-over from other donors' samples. The CDR3 amino acid sequence is: CASSFRTGSGNTIYF. The sequenced DNA: TGTGCCAGCAGCTTCCGGACGGGCTCTGGAAACACCATATATTTT.